This T cell receptor beta chain is drawn from a study of blood T cell repertoires in COVID-19. CDR1 SGHTA and CDR2 FQGNSA come from the germline V gene. Losses at the gene ends were 5 bases for V and 7 bases for J; bases not matched to a gene: 13. The CDR3 has 16 residues. The repertoire was sequenced with immunoSEQ multiplex PCR; TCRdb's copy has only in-frame clones and lacks some. The table includes around 330,000 clones, about 85% detected once. In terms of age and location, participants ranged from roughly 18 to 90 years and lived in under 30 US areas. Self-reported history from a screening survey and questionnaire set each donor's cohort.

Sequenced material: PBMCs or T cells enriched from blood (not recorded which). The chain combines TRBV7-2 with TRBJ1-4; 7 bases agree with TRBD1. This clonotype was sampled from a woman in her 30s who had been exposed to COVID-19. The DNA for the CDR3 is TGTGCCAGCAGCGTATATGGACAGGTTGTTGGTGAAAAACTGTTTTTT. Residues: CASSVYGQVVGEKLFF.